A selection of T cell receptor beta chains follows, all from one sample in a study of cytomegalovirus exposure and HLA in healthy donors. Only in-frame clones appear in the TCRdb table, and some are missing; sequencing was by immunoSEQ multiplex PCR. The profile covers 80,000 or so clones, with roughly 64% appearing a single time and less than 7.5% taken by the ten largest. Sequencing was carried out using PBMCs. Receptors were obtained from a man younger than 40 in good health and CMV-seropositive. The CDR3 runs from the conserved cysteine through the conserved F or W. The order of the fields is CDR3 protein, J gene, V gene, CDR3 length.

CASSFGRNNEQFF TRBJ2-1 TRBV7-3 13
CASSFQGYTGELFF TRBJ2-2 TRBV27 14
CASSVQADGYEQYF TRBJ2-7 TRBV9 14
CASSLTSQGTGSGYGYTF TRBJ1-2 TRBV7-3 18
CSVEGQGADIQYF TRBJ2-4 TRBV29-1 13
CASQRQENTEAFF TRBJ1-1 TRBV6-5 13
CASSRDGTAYEQYF TRBJ2-7 TRBV7-2 14
CASSLLLGTRNQETQYF TRBJ2-5 TRBV7-6 17
CASTTTANTEAFF TRBJ1-1 TRBV5-1 13
CASSLALSNYGYTF TRBJ1-2 TRBV5-1 14
CASSLRAGGSPSTDTQYF TRBJ2-3 TRBV7-6 18
CASSLGAGQGNSPLHF TRBJ1-6 TRBV5-1 16
CASSLTRQGINGYTF TRBJ1-2 TRBV7-9 15
CASSLGAGGHKITQYF TRBJ2-3 TRBV28 16
CASSGTGLRGLTYEQYF TRBJ2-7 TRBV7-9 17
CASSALVLRSLYEQYF TRBJ2-7 TRBV6-1 16
CATRLAGGYTGELFF TRBJ2-2 TRBV11-2 15
CASSSIQAQPQHF TRBJ1-5 TRBV11-2 13
CASSPTGGFSGNTIYF TRBJ1-3 TRBV18 16
CAISESDSYEQYF TRBJ2-7 TRBV10-3 13
CASKRQGSYNEQFF TRBJ2-1 TRBV5-1 14
CASSFGGIDYEQYF TRBJ2-7 TRBV28 14
CSSTPKAETQYF TRBJ2-5 TRBV7-9 12
CAWSQDRVGYNEQFF TRBJ2-1 TRBV30 15
CASSSIRTPRDTF TRBJ1-2 TRBV7-9 13
CASSLELGGYEQYF TRBJ2-7 TRBV7-2 14
CASSLKHHGGNTGELFF TRBJ2-2 TRBV7-6 17
CAWRTVGRETQYF TRBJ2-5 TRBV30 13
CASSRREGNYEQYF TRBJ2-7 TRBV18 14
CASSQTQGAGEKLFF TRBJ1-4 TRBV14 15
CASGLWSSRGNEKLFF TRBJ1-4 TRBV12-5 16
CASSGGEGSPLHF TRBJ1-6 TRBV6-1 13
CASSSDRVGYTF TRBJ1-2 TRBV7-2 12
CAITREADSDTQYF TRBJ2-3 TRBV10-3 14
CASSGVASGSNNEQFF TRBJ2-1 TRBV2 16
CASSPGGANTEAFF TRBJ1-1 TRBV5-6 14
CASRKTGDSYEQYF TRBJ2-7 TRBV6-6 14
CASNVGYPGELFF TRBJ2-2 TRBV2 13
CASSAQDAGVTGELFF TRBJ2-2 TRBV5-1 16